This TCR beta chain was documented in a study of blood T cell repertoires in COVID-19. Exposed enrollees had met someone with a PCR-confirmed or clinician-diagnosed COVID-19 case at some point within the 2 weeks before study entry. In the original analysis: Amplification from reference gene primers served as the basis for estimated nucleated cell counts. TCRdb's copy holds only in-frame clones and misses some; the assay was immunoSEQ multiplex PCR. Clonal size and the V and J genes are those of that table, whereas D and trimming came from the DNA. The sample holds fewer than 400,000 clones, about 85% seen once. This TCR was sampled from a woman in her twenties or thirties who had been exposed to COVID-19. The sample taken for sequencing was PBMCs or T cells enriched from blood (not recorded which).

CDR3 sequence reads: CASSLSGAGNSPLHF. The DNA of the CDR3 is TGTGCCAGCAGTTTATCGGGTGCGGGTAATTCACCCCTCCACTTT. The chain carries TRBV28 and TRBJ1-6; D gene ambiguous. V dropped 1 base and J dropped 6 bases, with 10 bases sitting between them. The CDR3 has 15 residues. In germline, CDR1 is MDHEN, CDR2 SYDVKM.